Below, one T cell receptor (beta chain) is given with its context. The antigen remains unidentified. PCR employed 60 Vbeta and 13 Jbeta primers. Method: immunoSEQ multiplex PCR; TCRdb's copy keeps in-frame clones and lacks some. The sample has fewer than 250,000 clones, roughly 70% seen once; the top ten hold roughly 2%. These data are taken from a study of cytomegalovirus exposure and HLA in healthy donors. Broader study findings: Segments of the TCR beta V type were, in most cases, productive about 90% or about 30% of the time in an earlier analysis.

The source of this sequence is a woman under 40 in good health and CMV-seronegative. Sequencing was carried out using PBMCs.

The CDR3 loop reads CASSWTEWNEQFF. The CDR3, as DNA: TGTGCCAGCAGTTGGACAGAGTGGAATGAGCAGTTCTTC. The chain combines TRBV27 with TRBJ2-1; possible D gene TRBD1, 6 bases. V was cut by 4 bases and J by 7 bases, with 11 bases left in between. CDR1 is MNHEY and CDR2 is SMNVEV in the germline V gene (reference sequence). The CDR3 has 13 amino acids.